The T cell receptor (beta chain) described here comes from a study of blood T cell repertoires in COVID-19. Overall study: PBMCs, B-cell-depleted T cells, or T cells provided the cDNA or gDNA that made up the material.

Before being deemed recovered, Cohort 3 donors had two negative PCRs, clearance, or symptom resolution. Authors' analysis steps: The assay estimated nucleated cells by amplifying reference gene primers. Assay: immunoSEQ multiplex PCR; the TCRdb copy retains only in-frame clones and omits some. The DNA was the basis for D and trimming; V, J and clone size are from that table. The sample records 350,000 to 400,000 clones, around 89% being singletons. Trimming removed 6 bases at V and 8 bases at J, with 8 bases between. From germline, CDR1 is DFQATT and CDR2 SNEGSKA (reference sequence). This CDR3 region has 11 residues.

Sequenced sample: PBMCs or T cells enriched from blood (not recorded which). The chain has TRBV20-1 and TRBJ1-6; D uncertain. The sequence was collected from a man aged 18-30 years who had recovered from COVID-19. The CDR3 sequence: CSAQQDSPLHF. The CDR3 DNA reads as TGCAGTGCCCAACAAGATTCACCCCTCCACTTT.